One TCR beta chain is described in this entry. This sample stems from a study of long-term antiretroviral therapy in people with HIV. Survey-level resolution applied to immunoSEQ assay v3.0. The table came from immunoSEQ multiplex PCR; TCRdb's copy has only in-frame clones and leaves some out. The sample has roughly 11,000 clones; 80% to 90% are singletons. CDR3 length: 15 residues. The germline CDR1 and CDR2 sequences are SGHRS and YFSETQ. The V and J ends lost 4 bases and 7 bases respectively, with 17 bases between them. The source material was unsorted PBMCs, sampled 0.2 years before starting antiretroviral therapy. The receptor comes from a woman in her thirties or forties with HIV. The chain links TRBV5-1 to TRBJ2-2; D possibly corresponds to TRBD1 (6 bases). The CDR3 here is CASSLDRRWGGELFF. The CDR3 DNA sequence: TGCGCCAGCAGCCTCGACAGGCGGTGGGGCGGGGAGCTGTTTTTT. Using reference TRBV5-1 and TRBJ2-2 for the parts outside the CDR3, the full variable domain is KAGVTQTPRYLIKTRGQQVTLSCSPISGHRSVSWYQQTPGQGLQFLFEYFSETQRNKGNFPGRFSGRQFSNSRSEMNVSTLELGDSALYLCASSLDRRWGGELFFGEGSRLTVL.